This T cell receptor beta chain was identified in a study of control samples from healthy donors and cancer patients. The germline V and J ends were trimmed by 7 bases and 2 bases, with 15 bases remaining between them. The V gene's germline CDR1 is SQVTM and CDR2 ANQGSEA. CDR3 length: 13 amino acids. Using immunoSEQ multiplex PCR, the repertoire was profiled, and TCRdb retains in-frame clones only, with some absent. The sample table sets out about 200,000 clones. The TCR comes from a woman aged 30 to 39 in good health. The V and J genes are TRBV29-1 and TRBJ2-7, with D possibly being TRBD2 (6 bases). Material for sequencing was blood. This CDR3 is CSGMGTGAYEQYF. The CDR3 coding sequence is TGCAGCGGGATGGGGACGGGGGCCTACGAGCAGTACTTC.